This TCR beta chain was recovered during a study of ipilimumab plus nivolumab after autologous stem cell transplantation. Background on the study: Patients received a median of roughly 5 ipilimumab and roughly eight nivolumab doses. Both relapsed and primary refractory DLBCL were included. The study, taken as a whole, reports: The authors say TCR, Treg and microbiome findings warrant further study.

Trimming removed 8 bases at V and 1 base at J, with 15 bases between. Germline CDR1 is MDHEN and CDR2 is SYDVKM. The CDR3 has 14 amino acids. Data came from immunoSEQ multiplex PCR; TCRdb stores just in-frame clones and leaves some out. The sample holds fewer than 85,000 clones, about 83% seen once. A word on this clone: The antigen remains unidentified.

Ipilimumab, 1 mg/kg, started 14 to 28 days after autologous transplant. The material sequenced was PBMCs, taken in a trial of ipilimumab plus nivolumab as post-transplant consolidation. The V and J genes are TRBV28 and TRBJ2-7; D gene uncertain. This clonotype originated in a male donor with diffuse large B-cell lymphoma. The CDR3, as DNA: TGTGCCAGCGAGACACGGACCGGATCCTACGAGCAGTACTTC. This encodes CASETRTGSYEQYF.